This T cell receptor beta chain was profiled in a study of PD-L1 blockade in urothelial cancer. Study summary: Bladder-origin urothelial cancer in males described most of the roughly 30 patients. General study points: Durable-benefit cases showed more tumor-associated blood clone expansion at 3 weeks.

Method: immunoSEQ multiplex PCR; TCRdb's copy keeps in-frame clones and lacks some. The sample holds tens of thousands of clones; approximately 91% are singletons and the top ten take approximately 10%. Time point meaning: pretreatment peripheral blood. As regards this clone: Its antigen is currently unknown.

The ends lost 5 bases at V and 4 bases at J; junction bases unmatched: 10. Germline CDR1 is SGHRS and CDR2 is YFSETQ. This CDR3 is built from 16 residues. The origin of this receptor is a woman aged 60-75 years with urothelial cancer. Source: PBMCs, taken around atezolizumab (anti-PD-L1) treatment. V is TRBV5-1 and J is TRBJ1-4; TRBD1 agrees at 8 bases. CDR3 sequence (DNA): TGCGCCAGCAGAGGACAGGGAAGGAGGCATAATGAAAAACTGTTTTTT. Amino acids: CASRGQGRRHNEKLFF.